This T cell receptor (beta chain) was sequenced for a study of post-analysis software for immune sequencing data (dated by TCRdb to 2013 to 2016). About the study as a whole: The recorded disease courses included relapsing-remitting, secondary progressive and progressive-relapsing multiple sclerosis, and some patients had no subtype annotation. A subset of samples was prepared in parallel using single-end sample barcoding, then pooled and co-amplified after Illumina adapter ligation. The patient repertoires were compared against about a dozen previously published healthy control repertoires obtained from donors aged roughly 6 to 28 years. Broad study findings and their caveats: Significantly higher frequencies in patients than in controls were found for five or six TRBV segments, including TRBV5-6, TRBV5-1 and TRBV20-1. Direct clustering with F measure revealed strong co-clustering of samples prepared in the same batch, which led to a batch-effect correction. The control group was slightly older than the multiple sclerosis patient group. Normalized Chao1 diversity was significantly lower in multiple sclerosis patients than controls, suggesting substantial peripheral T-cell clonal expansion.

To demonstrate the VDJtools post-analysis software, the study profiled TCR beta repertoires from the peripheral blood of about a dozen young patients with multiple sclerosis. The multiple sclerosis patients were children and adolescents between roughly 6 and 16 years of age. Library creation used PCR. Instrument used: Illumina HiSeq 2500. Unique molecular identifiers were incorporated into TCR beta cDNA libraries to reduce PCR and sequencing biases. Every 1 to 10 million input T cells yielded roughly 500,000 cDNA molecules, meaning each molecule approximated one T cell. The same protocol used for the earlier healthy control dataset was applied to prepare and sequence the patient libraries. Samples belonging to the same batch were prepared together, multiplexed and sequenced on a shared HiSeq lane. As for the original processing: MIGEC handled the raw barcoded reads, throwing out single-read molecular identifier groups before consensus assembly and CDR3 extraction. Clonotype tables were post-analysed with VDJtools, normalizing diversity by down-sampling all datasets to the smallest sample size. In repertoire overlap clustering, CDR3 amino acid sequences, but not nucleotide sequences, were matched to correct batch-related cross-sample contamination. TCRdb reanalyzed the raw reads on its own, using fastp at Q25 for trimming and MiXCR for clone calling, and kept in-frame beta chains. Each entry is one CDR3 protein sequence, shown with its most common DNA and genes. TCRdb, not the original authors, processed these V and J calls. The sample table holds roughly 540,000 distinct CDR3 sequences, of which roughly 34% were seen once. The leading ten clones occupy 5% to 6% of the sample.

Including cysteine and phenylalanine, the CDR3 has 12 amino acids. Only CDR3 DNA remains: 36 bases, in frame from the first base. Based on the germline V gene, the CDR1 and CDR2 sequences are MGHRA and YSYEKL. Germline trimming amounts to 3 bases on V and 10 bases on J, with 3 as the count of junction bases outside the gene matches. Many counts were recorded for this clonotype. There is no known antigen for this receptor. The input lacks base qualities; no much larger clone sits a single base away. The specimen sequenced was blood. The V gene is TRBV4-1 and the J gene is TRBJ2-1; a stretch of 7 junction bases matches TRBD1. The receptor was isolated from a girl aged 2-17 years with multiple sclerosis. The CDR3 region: CASSHRGQEQFF. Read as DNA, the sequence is TGCGCCAGCAGCCACAGGGGACAGGAGCAGTTCTTC.